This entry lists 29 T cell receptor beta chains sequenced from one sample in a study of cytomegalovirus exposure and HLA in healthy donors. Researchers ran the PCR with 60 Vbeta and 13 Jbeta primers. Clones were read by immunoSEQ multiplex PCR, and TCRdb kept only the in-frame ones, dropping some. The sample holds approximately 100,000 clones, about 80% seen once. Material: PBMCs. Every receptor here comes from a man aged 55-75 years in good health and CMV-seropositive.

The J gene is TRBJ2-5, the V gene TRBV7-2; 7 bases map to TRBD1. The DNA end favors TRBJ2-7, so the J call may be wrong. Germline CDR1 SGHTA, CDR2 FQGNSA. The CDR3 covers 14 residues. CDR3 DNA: TGTGCCAGCAGCTTAGGACAGGGAACCTACGAGCAGTACTTC. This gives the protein CASSLGQGTYEQYF.

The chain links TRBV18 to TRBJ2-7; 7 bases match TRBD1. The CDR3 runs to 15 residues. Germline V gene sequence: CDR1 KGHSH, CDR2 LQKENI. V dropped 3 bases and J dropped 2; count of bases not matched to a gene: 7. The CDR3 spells CASSPGQASTYEQYF. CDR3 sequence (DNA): TGTGCCAGCTCACCTGGACAGGCCTCCACCTACGAGCAGTACTTC.

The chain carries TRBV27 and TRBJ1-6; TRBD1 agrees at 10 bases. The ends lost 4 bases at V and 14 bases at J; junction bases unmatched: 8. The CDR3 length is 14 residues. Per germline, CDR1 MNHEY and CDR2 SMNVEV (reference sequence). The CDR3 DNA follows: TGTGCCAGCAGTTCCGACAGGGGGCGTGGAGCCCTCCACTTT. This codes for CASSSDRGRGALHF.

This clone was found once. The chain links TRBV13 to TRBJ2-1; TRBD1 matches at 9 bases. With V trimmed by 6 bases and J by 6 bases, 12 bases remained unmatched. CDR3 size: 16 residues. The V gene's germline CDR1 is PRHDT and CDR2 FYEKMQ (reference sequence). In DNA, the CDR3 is TGTGCCAGCAGTTTTCCGGGACAGGGTATATCCAATGAGCAGTTCTTC. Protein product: CASSFPGQGISNEQFF.

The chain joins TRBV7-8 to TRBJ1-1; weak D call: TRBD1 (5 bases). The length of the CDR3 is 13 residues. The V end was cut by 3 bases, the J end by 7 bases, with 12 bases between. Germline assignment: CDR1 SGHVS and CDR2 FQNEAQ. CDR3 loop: CASSFRGKVEAFF. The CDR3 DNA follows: TGTGCCAGCAGCTTTAGGGGCAAAGTTGAAGCTTTCTTT.

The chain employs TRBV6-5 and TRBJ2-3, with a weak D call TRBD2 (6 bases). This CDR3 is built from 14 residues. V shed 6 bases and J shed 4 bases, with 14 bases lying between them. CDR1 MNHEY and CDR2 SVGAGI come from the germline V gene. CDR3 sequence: CASRLAAGPDTQYF. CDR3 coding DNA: TGTGCCAGCAGACTCGCGGCGGGGCCAGATACGCAGTATTTT.

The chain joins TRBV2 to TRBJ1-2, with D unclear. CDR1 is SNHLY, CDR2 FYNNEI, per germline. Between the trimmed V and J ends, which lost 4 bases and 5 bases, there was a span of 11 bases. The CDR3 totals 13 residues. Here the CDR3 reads CASSARPRYGYTF. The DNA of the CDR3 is TGTGCCAGCAGTGCACGACCGCGGTATGGCTACACCTTC. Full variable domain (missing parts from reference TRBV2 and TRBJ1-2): EPEVTQTPSHQVTQMGQEVILRCVPISNHLYFYWYRQILGQKVEFLVSFYNNEISEKSEIFDDQFSVERPDGSNFTLKIRSTKLEDSAMYFCASSARPRYGYTFGSGTRLTVV.

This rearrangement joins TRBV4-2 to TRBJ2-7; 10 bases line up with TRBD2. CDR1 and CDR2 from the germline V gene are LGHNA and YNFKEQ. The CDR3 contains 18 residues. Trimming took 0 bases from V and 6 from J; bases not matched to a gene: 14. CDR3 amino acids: CASSQDPSGGANRREQYF. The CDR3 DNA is TGTGCCAGCAGCCAAGATCCAAGCGGGGGGGCGAATCGGCGCGAGCAGTACTTC.

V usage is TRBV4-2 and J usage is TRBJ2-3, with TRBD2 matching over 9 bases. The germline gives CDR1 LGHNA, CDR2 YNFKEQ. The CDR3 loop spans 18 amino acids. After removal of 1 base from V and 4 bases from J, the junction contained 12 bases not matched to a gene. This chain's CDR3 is CASSQVGWKAGGPDTQYF. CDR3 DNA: TGTGCCAGCAGCCAAGTGGGGTGGAAAGCGGGGGGCCCAGATACGCAGTATTTT.

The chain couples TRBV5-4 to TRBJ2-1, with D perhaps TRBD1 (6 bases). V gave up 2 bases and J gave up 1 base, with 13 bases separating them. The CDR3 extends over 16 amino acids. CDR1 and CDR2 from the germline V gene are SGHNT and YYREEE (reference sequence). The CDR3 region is CASSLGHTGSYNEQFF. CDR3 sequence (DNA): TGTGCCAGCAGCTTAGGACACACAGGGTCCTACAATGAGCAGTTCTTC.

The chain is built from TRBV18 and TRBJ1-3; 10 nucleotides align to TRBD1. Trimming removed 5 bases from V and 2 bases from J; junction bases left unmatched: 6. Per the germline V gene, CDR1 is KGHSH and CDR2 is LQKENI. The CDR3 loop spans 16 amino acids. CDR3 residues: CASSTAGTGAGNTIYF. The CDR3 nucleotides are TGTGCCAGCTCAACGGCCGGGACAGGGGCTGGAAACACCATATATTTT.

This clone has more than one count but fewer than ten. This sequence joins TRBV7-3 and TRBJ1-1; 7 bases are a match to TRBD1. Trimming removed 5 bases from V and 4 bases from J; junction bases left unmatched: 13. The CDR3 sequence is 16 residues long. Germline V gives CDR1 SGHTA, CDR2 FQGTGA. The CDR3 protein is CASSPNGGGRSTEAFF. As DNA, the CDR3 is TGTGCCAGCAGCCCGAACGGAGGGGGCCGGAGCACTGAAGCTTTCTTT.

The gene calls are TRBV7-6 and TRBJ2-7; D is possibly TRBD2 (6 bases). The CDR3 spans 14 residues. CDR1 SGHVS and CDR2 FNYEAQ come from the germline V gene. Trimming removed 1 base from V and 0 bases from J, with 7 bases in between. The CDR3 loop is CASSLGRGSYEQYF. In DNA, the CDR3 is TGTGCCAGCAGCTTAGGGAGGGGCTCCTACGAGCAGTACTTC. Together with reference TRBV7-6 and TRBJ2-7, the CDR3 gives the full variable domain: GAGVSQSPRYKVTKRGQDVALRCDPISGHVSLYWYRQALGQGPEFLTYFNYEAQQDKSGLPNDRFSAERPEGSISTLTIQRTEQRDSAMYRCASSLGRGSYEQYFGPGTRLTVT.

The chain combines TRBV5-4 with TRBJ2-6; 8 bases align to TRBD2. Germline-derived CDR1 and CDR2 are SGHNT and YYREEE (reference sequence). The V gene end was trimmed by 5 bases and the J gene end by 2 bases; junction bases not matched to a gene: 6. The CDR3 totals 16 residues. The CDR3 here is CASSPGGAAGANVLTF. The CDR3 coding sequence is TGTGCCAGCAGTCCCGGGGGGGCCGCTGGGGCCAACGTCCTGACTTTC.

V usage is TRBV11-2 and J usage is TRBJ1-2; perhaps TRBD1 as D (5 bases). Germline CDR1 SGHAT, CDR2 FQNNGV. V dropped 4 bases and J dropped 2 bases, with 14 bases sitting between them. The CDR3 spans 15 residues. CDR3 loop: CASSSPGRGNYGYTF. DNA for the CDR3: TGTGCCAGCAGCTCTCCCGGGCGGGGGAACTATGGCTACACCTTC.

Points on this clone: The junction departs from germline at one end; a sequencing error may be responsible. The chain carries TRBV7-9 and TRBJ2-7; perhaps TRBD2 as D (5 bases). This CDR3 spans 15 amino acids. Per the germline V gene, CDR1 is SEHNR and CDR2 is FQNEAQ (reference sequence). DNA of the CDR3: TGTTCCAGCAGCTCTCCGGGATCACAAACCTACGAGCAGTACTTC. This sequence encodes CSSSSPGSQTYEQYF.

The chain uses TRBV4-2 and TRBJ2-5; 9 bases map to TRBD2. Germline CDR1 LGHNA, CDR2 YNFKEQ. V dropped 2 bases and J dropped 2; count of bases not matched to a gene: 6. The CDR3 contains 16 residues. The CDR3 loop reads CASSQSLAGTQETQYF. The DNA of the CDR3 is TGTGCCAGCAGCCAAAGCCTAGCGGGGACACAAGAGACCCAGTACTTC.

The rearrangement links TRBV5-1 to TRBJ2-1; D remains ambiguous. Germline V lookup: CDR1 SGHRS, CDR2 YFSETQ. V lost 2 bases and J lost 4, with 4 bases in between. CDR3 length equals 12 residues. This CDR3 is CASSFGYNEQFF. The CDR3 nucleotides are TGCGCCAGCAGCTTCGGGTACAATGAGCAGTTCTTC.

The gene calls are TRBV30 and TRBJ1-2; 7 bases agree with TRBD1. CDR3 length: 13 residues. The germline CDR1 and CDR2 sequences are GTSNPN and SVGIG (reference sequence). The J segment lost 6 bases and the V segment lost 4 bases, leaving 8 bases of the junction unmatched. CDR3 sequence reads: CAWTFTGVNGYTF. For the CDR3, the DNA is TGTGCCTGGACTTTTACAGGGGTGAATGGCTACACCTTC.

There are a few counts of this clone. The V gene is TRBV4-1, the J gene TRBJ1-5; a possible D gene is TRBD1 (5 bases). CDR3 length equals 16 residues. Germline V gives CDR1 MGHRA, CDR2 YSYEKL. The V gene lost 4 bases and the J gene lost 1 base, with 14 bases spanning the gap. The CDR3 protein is CASSLTVAWSNQPQHF. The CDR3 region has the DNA TGCGCCAGCAGCCTGACAGTGGCTTGGAGCAATCAGCCCCAGCATTTT.

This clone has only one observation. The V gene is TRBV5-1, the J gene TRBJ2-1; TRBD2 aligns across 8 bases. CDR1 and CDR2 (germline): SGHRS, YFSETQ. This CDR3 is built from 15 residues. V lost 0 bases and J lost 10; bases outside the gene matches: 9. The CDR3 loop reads CASSLGGGQRTEQFF. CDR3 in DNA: TGCGCCAGCAGCTTGGGCGGGGGGCAGAGGACGGAGCAGTTCTTC.

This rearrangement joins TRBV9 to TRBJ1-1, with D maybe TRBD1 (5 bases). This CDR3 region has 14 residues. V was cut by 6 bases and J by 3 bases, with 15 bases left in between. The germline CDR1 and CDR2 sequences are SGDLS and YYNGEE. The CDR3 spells CASTAKGPDTEAFF. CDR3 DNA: TGTGCCAGCACCGCAAAGGGGCCTGACACTGAAGCTTTCTTT.

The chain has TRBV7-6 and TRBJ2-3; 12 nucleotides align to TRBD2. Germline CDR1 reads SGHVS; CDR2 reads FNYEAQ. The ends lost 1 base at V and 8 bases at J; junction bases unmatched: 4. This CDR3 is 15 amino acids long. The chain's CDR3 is CASSLEASGGATQYF. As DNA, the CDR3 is TGTGCCAGCAGCTTAGAGGCTAGCGGGGGGGCTACGCAGTATTTT.

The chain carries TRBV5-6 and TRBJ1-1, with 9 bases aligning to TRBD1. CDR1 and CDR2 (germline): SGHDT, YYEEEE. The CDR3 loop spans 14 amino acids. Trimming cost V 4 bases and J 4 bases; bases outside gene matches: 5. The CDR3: CASSPDRGGTEAFF. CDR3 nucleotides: TGTGCCAGCAGCCCCGACAGGGGGGGCACTGAAGCTTTCTTT.

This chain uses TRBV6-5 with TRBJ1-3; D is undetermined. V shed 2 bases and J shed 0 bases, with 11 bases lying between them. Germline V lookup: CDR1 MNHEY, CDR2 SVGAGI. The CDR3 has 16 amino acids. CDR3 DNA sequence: TGTGCCAGCAGTTACCTCCCTAGTTTCTCTGGAAACACCATATATTTT. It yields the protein CASSYLPSFSGNTIYF.

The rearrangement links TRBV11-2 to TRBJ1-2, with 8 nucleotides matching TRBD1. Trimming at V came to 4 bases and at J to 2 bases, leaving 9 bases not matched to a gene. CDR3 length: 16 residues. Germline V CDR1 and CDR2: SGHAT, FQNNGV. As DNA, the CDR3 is TGTGCCAGCAGCTCGCATGGACAGGGAAGGAACTATGGCTACACCTTC. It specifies CASSSHGQGRNYGYTF.

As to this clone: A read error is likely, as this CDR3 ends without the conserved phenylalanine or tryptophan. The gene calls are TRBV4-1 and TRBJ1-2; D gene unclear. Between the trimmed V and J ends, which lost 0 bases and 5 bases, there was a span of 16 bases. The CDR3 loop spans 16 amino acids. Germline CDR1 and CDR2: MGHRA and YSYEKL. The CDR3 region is CASSQDHGESAYGYTS. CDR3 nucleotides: TGCGCCAGCAGCCAAGATCATGGAGAGAGTGCGTATGGCTACACCTCC.

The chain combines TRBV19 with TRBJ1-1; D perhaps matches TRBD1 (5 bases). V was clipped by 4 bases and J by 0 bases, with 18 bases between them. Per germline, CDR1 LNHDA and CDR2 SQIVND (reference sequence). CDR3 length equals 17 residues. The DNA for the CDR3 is TGTGCCAGTAGTAAGGAGAGGCCCGGACAAGTGAACACTGAAGCTTTCTTT. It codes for CASSKERPGQVNTEAFF. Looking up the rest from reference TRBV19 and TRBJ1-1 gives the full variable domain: DGGITQSPKYLFRKEGQNVTLSCEQNLNHDAMYWYRQDPGQGLRLIYYSQIVNDFQKGDIAEGYSVSREKKESFPLTVTSAQKNPTAFYLCASSKERPGQVNTEAFFGQGTRLTVV.

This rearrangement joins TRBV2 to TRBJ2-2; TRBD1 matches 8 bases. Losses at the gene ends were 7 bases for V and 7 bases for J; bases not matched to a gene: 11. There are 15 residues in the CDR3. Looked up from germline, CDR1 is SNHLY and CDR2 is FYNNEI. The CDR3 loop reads CASIQGAGRDGELFF. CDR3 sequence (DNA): TGTGCCAGCATCCAGGGGGCAGGACGGGACGGGGAGCTGTTTTTT.